This T cell receptor (beta chain) was sequenced for a study of shared T cell receptors in the human thymus. The CDR3 sequence is 14 residues long. Trimming removed 0 bases from V and 12 bases from J, with 16 bases in between. CDR1 and CDR2 from the germline V gene are SGHDT and YYEEEE. The data were produced by immunoSEQ multiplex PCR, yet TCRdb's version contains in-frame clones alone and is incomplete. The sample contains hundreds of thousands of clones, approximately 80% of which appear only once. The sample also formed part of further work on human thymus T cells. That work adds: Related studies noted strongly shared thymic repertoires across unrelated people.

The sequence derives from a boy under two years old with a congenital heart defect. The sample was thymocytes. The chain employs TRBV5-6 and TRBJ2-1; TRBD2 is a possible D gene (7 bases). The CDR3 DNA follows: TGTGCCAGCAGCTTGGAGGGTTCGGGGGGCCGGCAGTTCTTC. This encodes CASSLEGSGGRQFF.